The rows below give T cell receptor beta chains drawn from one sample of a study of spatial heterogeneity in lung cancer. Via MiXCR, TCRdb re-called the 5' RACE reads, giving one row per CDR3 protein. The sample includes under 7,500 distinct CDR3 sequences, more than 13% seen only once; the top ten take 7% to 9%. The sequenced sample was lung tumor tissue, obtained at surgery. Source of these receptors: a female donor with early-stage non-small cell lung cancer. Each CDR3 is given with its conserved first and last residue. D genes are given only for firm matches. The size entry is marked missing in some rows and otherwise reads once, few, many or a size class.

TGTGCCAGCAGCTTAACGTTCTCAGATACGCAGTATTTT | CASSLTFSDTQYF | many | TRBV7-2 | NA | TRBJ2-3
TGTGCCAGCAGTGAAGAGGGGGGGACCGAAGCTTTCTTT | CASSEEGGTEAFF | NA | TRBV2 | NA | TRBJ1-1
TGCAGTGCCCGGACTAGCGGGGGGCTACAAAACATTCAGTACTTC | CSARTSGGLQNIQYF | many | TRBV20-1 | TRBD2 | TRBJ2-4
TGTGCCAGCAGCGTTGGGACAGAGACTGGCTACACCTTC | CASSVGTETGYTF | medium-sized | TRBV7-8 | TRBD1 | TRBJ1-2
TGCAGTGCTAACGGGTTTGCGGGCACAGATACGCAGTATTTT | CSANGFAGTDTQYF | medium-sized | TRBV20-1 | NA | TRBJ2-3
TGCAGCGTTCAGGGTGTTGACAGGAAACTGTTTTTT | CSVQGVDRKLFF | medium-sized | TRBV29-1 | NA | TRBJ1-4
TGTGCCAGCAGCTTATTCCGGGGGACTAGTGTAGTCGGTGAGCAGTTCTTC | CASSLFRGTSVVGEQFF | many | TRBV7-2 | TRBD2 | TRBJ2-1
TGCGCCAGCGCTCCTCCTAGCACAGATACGCAGTATTTT | CASAPPSTDTQYF | many | TRBV5-1 | NA | TRBJ2-3
TGTGCCAGCAGCTTAAACCTTGCACTCCGTAGATTAGGCTCACCCCTCCACTTT | CASSLNLALRRLGSPLHF | many | TRBV11-2 | NA | TRBJ1-6
TGTGCCAGCGGTTTGTACAGAACGACGATGAACACTGAAGCTTTCTTT | CASGLYRTTMNTEAFF | many | TRBV7-9 | NA | TRBJ1-1
TGTGCCAGCAGGCTGACCCGTGGCCTTACAGATACGCAGTATTTT | CASRLTRGLTDTQYF | medium-sized | TRBV2 | NA | TRBJ2-3
TGTGCCAGCAGCTCGAGCGTCAAACGAAATACGCAGTATTTT | CASSSSVKRNTQYF | many | TRBV7-9 | NA | TRBJ2-3
TGCAGTGCTCCACGGTCAGAAGGGCCCGAAGCTTTCTTT | CSAPRSEGPEAFF | large | TRBV20-1 | NA | TRBJ1-1
TGTGCCAGCAGCGCTTCACTGGACCGAAAACTGTTTTTT | CASSASLDRKLFF | medium-sized | TRBV5-5 | NA | TRBJ1-4
TGCAGGCTGAACACTGAAGCTTTCTTT | CRLNTEAFF | large | TRBV20-1 | NA | TRBJ1-1
TGCAGTGCTAGAGATCCCCAGGGTCGATTGGTAGAGACCCAGTACTTC | CSARDPQGRLVETQYF | NA | TRBV20-1 | NA | TRBJ2-5
TGTGCCAGCAGCCAAGTATTTACCGGGGAGCTGTTTTTT | CASSQVFTGELFF | many | TRBV14 | NA | TRBJ2-2
TGTGCCAGCAGCCTCAATAATTCACCCCTCCACTTT | CASSLNNSPLHF | medium-sized | TRBV12-3/TRBV12-4 | NA | TRBJ1-6
TGCAGTGGAGGCCGCGGGGAAAAACTGTTTTTT | CSGGRGEKLFF | many | TRBV20-1 | NA | TRBJ1-4
TGTGCCAGCAGCCGCAGGCCAGCAACTAATGAAAAACTGTTTTTT | CASSRRPATNEKLFF | medium-sized | TRBV7-2 | NA | TRBJ1-4
TGCGCCAGCAGCGATAGCGGGGGAGGTTACAATGAGCAGTTCTTC | CASSDSGGGYNEQFF | medium-sized | TRBV5-1 | TRBD2 | TRBJ2-1
TGCGCCAGCAGCTTGGTTGGAGGCGTGAACACTGAAGCTTTCTTT | CASSLVGGVNTEAFF | medium-sized | TRBV5-1 | NA | TRBJ1-1
TGTGCCAGCAGCTTAGTAACCGGGGAGCTGTTTTTT | CASSLVTGELFF | medium-sized | TRBV7-9 | NA | TRBJ2-2
TGTGCCAGCAGTCTCCGGGACTTTCCGGATACGCAGTATTTT | CASSLRDFPDTQYF | NA | TRBV12-3/TRBV12-4 | NA | TRBJ2-3
TGTGCCAGCAGCTTAGGGTCCCCGGGGGATAATTCACCCCTCCACTTT | CASSLGSPGDNSPLHF | medium-sized | TRBV7-2 | NA | TRBJ1-6
TGTGCCAGCAGCCGCCAGTCCAGGGTCACCGGGGAGCTGTTTTTT | CASSRQSRVTGELFF | NA | TRBV3-1 | NA | TRBJ2-2
TGTGCCAGCAGCGTGTCAGGAACGGAGAACACTGAAGCTTTCTTT | CASSVSGTENTEAFF | many | TRBV7-8 | NA | TRBJ1-1
TGTGCCAGCAGCCCGCCCGGACGCTATGGCTACACCTTC | CASSPPGRYGYTF | once | TRBV7-6 | NA | TRBJ1-2
TGCGCCAGCAGCTCAAGCAGGTATAGCGCGGATTCGCAGTATTTT | CASSSSRYSADSQYF | once | TRBV4-3 | NA | TRBJ2-3
TGCGCCAGCAGCTTGAGCGGGAACACAGATACGCAGTATTTT | CASSLSGNTDTQYF | many | TRBV5-1 | TRBD2 | TRBJ2-3
TGTGCCAGCAGCTTCGCTGGAAACACCATATATTTT | CASSFAGNTIYF | medium-sized | TRBV7-8 | NA | TRBJ1-3
TGTGCCAGCAGTTTTCGGTACGAGCAGTACTTC | CASSFRYEQYF | medium-sized | TRBV28 | NA | TRBJ2-7
TGTGCCAGCACCAAACAGGGGGTAGGGCCTCAGCCCCAGCATTTT | CASTKQGVGPQPQHF | medium-sized | TRBV28 | TRBD1 | TRBJ1-5
TGTGCCAGCAGTTTACCTACCAGGGGAAATGAGCAGTTCTTC | CASSLPTRGNEQFF | many | TRBV28 | NA | TRBJ2-1
TGTGCCAGCAGCTTAGTTTCCGGACAGGGTGACACAGATACGCAGTATTTT | CASSLVSGQGDTDTQYF | many | TRBV7-2 | TRBD1 | TRBJ2-3
TGTGCCATCAGTGACAAGGTCAGGACAGCCGCCTACGAGCAGTACTTC | CAISDKVRTAAYEQYF | medium-sized | TRBV10-3 | NA | TRBJ2-7
TGTGCCAGCAGCCCCCTAATCCTCTCCTATGGCTACACCTTC | CASSPLILSYGYTF | medium-sized | TRBV7-9 | NA | TRBJ1-2
TGTGCCAGTACGGGGAGAGATACGCAGTATTTT | CASTGRDTQYF | many | TRBV19 | NA | TRBJ2-3
TGTGCCAGCAAAGCGACAGGGAATGTGAACACTGAAGCTTTCTTT | CASKATGNVNTEAFF | medium-sized | TRBV28 | TRBD1 | TRBJ1-1
TGTGCCAGCAGTTACAGAGGGACAGTTATCGGGGAGCTGTTTTTT | CASSYRGTVIGELFF | many | TRBV6-2/TRBV6-3 | TRBD1 | TRBJ2-2
TGTGCCAGCAGCCGATCTTCGGGACAAGAAGCTTTCTTT | CASSRSSGQEAFF | medium-sized | TRBV3-1 | NA | TRBJ1-1
TGTGCCAGCAGTTCCCAAGTGTGGGGAAGCGACTATGGCTACACCTTC | CASSSQVWGSDYGYTF | medium-sized | TRBV6-5 | NA | TRBJ1-2
TGTGCCAGCAGCTCTCAGCGGGGGCTCTCCTACAATGAGCAGTTCTTC | CASSSQRGLSYNEQFF | many | TRBV7-2 | TRBD2 | TRBJ2-1
TGTGCCAGCAGGAGCAGGCAACCTAAGAACACCGGGGAGCTGTTTTTT | CASRSRQPKNTGELFF | many | TRBV6-1 | NA | TRBJ2-2
TGCGCCAGAGATACAGGCTACGAGCAGTACTTC | CARDTGYEQYF | medium-sized | TRBV5-1 | NA | TRBJ2-7
TGTGCCAGCCGTCACAGCGGGGGGGCCGCCAAAAACATTCAGTACTTC | CASRHSGGAAKNIQYF | medium-sized | TRBV6-1 | TRBD2 | TRBJ2-4
TGCGCCAGCGGGCAGGACGAAGGAAAACTGTTTTTT | CASGQDEGKLFF | many | TRBV10-1 | NA | TRBJ1-4
TGTGCCAGCAAACCGGGATATTCAGCTCGTGAGCAGTTCTTC | CASKPGYSAREQFF | many | TRBV12-3/TRBV12-4 | NA | TRBJ2-1
TGTGCCAGCAGCCAGAGGGACCAGAACATTCAGTACTTC | CASSQRDQNIQYF | many | TRBV3-1 | NA | TRBJ2-4
TGTGCCAGCAGCTTAGCAGGCAGGGGAGACAGGGACTTC | CASSLAGRGDRDF | medium-sized | TRBV11-2 | TRBD1 | TRBJ2-4
TGTGCCAGCAGCGTAGGCGGGACCCGGTCCATCAATGAGCAGTTCTTC | CASSVGGTRSINEQFF | medium-sized | TRBV9 | NA | TRBJ2-1